Described below is a single T cell receptor (beta chain) sequence and its context. V was shortened by 5 bases and J by 4 bases, with 12 bases between the two germline ends. The germline V gene has CDR1 SGHNT and CDR2 YYREEE (reference sequence). This CDR3 has 13 residues. This sample stems from a study of blood T cell repertoires in COVID-19. Clones were sequenced by immunoSEQ multiplex PCR, and TCRdb holds only the in-frame ones, with some missing. This table holds some 150,000 clones, 80% to 90% found once. The source material was peripheral blood. The sequence was collected from a human donor with acute or convalescent COVID-19. The donor label of this sample is uncertain. The J gene is TRBJ1-1, the V gene TRBV5-4, with D possibly matching TRBD1 (6 bases). The DNA for the CDR3 is TGTGCCAGCAGGTACAGGGTGGGCACTGAAGCTTTCTTT. Its protein product is CASRYRVGTEAFF.